The next 8 T cell receptor beta chains were all read from a single sample in a study of blood T cell repertoires in COVID-19. Using immunoSEQ multiplex PCR, the repertoire was profiled, and TCRdb retains in-frame clones only, with some absent. The table has tens of thousands of clones, 80% to 90% seen once; the top ten hold more than 6%. The sample was peripheral blood. The receptors derive from a woman in her sixties with COVID-19, enrolled during active disease.

The chain is built from TRBV28 and TRBJ1-2, with D perhaps TRBD1 (6 bases). Trimming shortened V by 4 bases and J by 2 bases, and 17 bases separated the two germline ends. The CDR3 has 16 residues. Per germline, CDR1 MDHEN and CDR2 SYDVKM. CDR3: CASSWPQGVDNYGYTF. CDR3 DNA sequence: TGTGCCAGCAGTTGGCCACAGGGAGTTGACAACTATGGCTACACCTTC.

The chain has TRBV4-2 and TRBJ2-1; TRBD2 matches at 11 bases. CDR1 is LGHNA and CDR2 is YNFKEQ in the germline V gene. CDR3 length equals 19 residues. The junction had 12 bases not matched to a gene; V was cut back by 5 bases and J by 0 bases. The CDR3 DNA reads TGTGCCAGCAGCGGACGGCTAGCGGGAGGAGGGAGCTCCTACAATGAGCAGTTCTTC. This encodes CASSGRLAGGGSSYNEQFF.

The chain has TRBV5-1 and TRBJ1-1; TRBD1 matches at 8 bases. The V and J ends lost 0 bases and 1 base, in that order; junction bases with no gene match: 5. This CDR3 region has 16 residues. Germline V CDR1 and CDR2: SGHRS, YFSETQ. CDR3 in amino acids: CASSLGAGGWNTEAFF. CDR3 bases: TGCGCCAGCAGCTTGGGTGCAGGGGGCTGGAACACTGAAGCTTTCTTT.

The chain couples TRBV19 to TRBJ1-5, with a possible D match to TRBD1 (6 bases). Germline CDR1 and CDR2: LNHDA and SQIVND (reference sequence). CDR3 length: 17 amino acids. V was cut by 4 bases and J by 3 bases, with 19 bases left in between. The CDR3 region is CASSTRGGVGSNQPQHF. The CDR3, as DNA: TGTGCCAGTAGTACGCGCGGGGGCGTCGGATCCAATCAGCCCCAGCATTTT.

The chain is built from TRBV19 and TRBJ2-5; D not certain. V shed 6 bases and J shed 5 bases, with 13 bases lying between them. Looked up from germline, CDR1 is LNHDA and CDR2 is SQIVND (reference sequence). The CDR3 sequence is 13 residues long. The CDR3 nucleotides read TGTGCCAGTAGCCCGCGAGGTACTGAGACCCAGTACTTC. It specifies CASSPRGTETQYF.

The chain joins TRBV4-2 to TRBJ2-7; 15 bases line up with TRBD2. V gave up 0 bases and J gave up 4 bases; unmatched junction bases: 4. Germline values: CDR1 LGHNA, CDR2 YNFKEQ. The CDR3 is 17 residues long. CDR3 sequence reads: CASSQDGTSGRLYEQYF. The CDR3, as DNA: TGTGCCAGCAGCCAAGACGGGACTAGCGGGAGGTTATACGAGCAGTACTTC.

This chain uses TRBV12-3 or TRBV12-4 with TRBJ2-5; no clear D. Trimming shortened V by 3 bases and J by 5 bases, and 7 bases separated the two germline ends. The CDR3 spans 12 residues. The CDR3 sequence is CASSFSPETQYF. For the CDR3, the DNA is TGTGCCAGCAGTTTTAGCCCGGAGACCCAGTACTTC.

The chain combines TRBV4-2 with TRBJ1-6; D not certain. V lost 3 bases and J lost 8, with 11 bases in between. The CDR3 sequence is 14 residues long. Germline V gives CDR1 LGHNA, CDR2 YNFKEQ. The CDR3: CASSHLDGDSPLHF. CDR3 DNA sequence: TGTGCCAGCAGCCATCTGGACGGGGATTCACCCCTCCACTTT.